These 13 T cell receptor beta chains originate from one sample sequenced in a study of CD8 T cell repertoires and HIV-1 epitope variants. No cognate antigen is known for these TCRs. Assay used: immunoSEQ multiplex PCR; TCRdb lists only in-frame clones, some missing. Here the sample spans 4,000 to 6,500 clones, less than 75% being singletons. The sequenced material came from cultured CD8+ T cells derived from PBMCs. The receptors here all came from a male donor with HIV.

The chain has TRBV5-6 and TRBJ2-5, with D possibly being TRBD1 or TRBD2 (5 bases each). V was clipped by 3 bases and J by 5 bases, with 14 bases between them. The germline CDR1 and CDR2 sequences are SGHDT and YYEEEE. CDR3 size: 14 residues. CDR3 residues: CASSWGPSLETQYF. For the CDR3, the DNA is TGTGCCAGCAGCTGGGGACCGAGTCTGGAGACCCAGTACTTC.

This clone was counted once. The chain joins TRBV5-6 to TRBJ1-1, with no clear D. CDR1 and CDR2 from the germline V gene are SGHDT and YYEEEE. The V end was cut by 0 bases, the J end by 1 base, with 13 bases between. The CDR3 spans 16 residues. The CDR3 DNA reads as TGTGCCAGCAGCTTGGACCGACGATGGGGGAACACTGAAGCTTTCTTT. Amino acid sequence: CASSLDRRWGNTEAFF.

CDR3 nucleotide sequence: TGTGCCAGCAGCGTAGGGGGAGGCACCGGGGAGCTGTTTTTT. It encodes CASSVGGGTGELFF. This rearrangement joins TRBV9 to TRBJ2-2; TRBD2 is a possible D gene (6 bases). This CDR3 has 14 residues. V was cut by 0 bases and J by 4 bases, with 7 bases left in between. Per germline, CDR1 SGDLS and CDR2 YYNGEE.

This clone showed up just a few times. The CDR3 DNA follows: TGTGCCATCAGTGAATCTTTTCTGGGGACAGGGGGCTATGGCTACACCTTC. Translating it yields CAISESFLGTGGYGYTF. V and J are TRBV10-3 and TRBJ1-2; 11 positions agree with TRBD1. The CDR3 totals 17 residues. Germline loops: CDR1 ENHRY, CDR2 SYGVKD. V trimming: 3 bases; J trimming: 4 bases; junction bases outside the gene matches: 10.

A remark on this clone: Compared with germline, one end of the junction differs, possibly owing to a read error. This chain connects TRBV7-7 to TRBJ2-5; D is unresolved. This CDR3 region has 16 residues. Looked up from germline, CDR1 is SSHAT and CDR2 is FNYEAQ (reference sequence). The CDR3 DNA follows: TGTGCTAGCAGCTTAGACCCCACGATAGGTAGAGAGACCCAGTACTTC. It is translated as CASSLDPTIGRETQYF.

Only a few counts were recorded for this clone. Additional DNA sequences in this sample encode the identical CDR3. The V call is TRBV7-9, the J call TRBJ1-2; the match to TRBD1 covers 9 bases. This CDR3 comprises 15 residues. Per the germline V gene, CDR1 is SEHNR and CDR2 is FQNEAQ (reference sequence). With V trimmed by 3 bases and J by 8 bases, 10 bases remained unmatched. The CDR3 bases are TGTGCCAGCAGCTTGGGGACAGGGTTACGGAAAGGCTACACCTTC. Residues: CASSLGTGLRKGYTF.

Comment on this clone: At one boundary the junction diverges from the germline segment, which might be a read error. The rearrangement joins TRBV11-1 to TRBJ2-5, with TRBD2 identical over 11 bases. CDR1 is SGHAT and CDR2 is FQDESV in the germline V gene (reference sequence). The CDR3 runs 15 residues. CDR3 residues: CASSLGTSGQETQYF. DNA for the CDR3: TGTGCCAGCAGTTTAGGGACTAGCGGACAAGAGACCCAGTACTTC.

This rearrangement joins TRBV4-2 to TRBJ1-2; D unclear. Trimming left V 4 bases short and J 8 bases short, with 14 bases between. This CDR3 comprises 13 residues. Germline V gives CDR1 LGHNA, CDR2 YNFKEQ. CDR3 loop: CASSLQVLEGYTF. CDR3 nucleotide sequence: TGTGCCAGCAGCCTCCAGGTGTTGGAAGGCTACACCTTC.

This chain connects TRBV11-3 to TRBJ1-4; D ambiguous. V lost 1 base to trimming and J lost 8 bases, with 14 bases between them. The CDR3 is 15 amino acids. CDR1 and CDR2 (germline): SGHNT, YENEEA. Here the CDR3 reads CASSLGNREREKLFF. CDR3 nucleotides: TGTGCCAGCAGCTTAGGTAACAGAGAGCGGGAAAAACTGTTTTTT.

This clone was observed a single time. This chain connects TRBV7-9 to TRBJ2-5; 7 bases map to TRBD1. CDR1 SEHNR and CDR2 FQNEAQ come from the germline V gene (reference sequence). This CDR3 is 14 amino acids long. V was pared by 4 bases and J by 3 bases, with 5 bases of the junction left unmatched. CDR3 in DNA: TGTGCCAGCAGCTCACGTGACAGGGAAGAGACCCAGTACTTC. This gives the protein CASSSRDREETQYF.

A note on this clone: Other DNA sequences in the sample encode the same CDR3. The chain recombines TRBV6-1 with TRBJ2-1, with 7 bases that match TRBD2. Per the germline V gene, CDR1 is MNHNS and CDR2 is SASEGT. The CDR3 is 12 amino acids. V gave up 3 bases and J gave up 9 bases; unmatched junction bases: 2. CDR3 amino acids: CASSDSGGEQFF. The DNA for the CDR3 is TGTGCCAGCAGTGATTCGGGGGGTGAGCAGTTCTTC.

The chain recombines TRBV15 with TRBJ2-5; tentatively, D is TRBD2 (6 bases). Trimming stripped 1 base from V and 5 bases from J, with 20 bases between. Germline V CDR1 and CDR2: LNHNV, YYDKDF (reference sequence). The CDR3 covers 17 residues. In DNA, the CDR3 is TGTGCCACCAGCAGAGTGGGGACTGGATCGAGCTGGGAGACCCAGTACTTC. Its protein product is CATSRVGTGSSWETQYF.

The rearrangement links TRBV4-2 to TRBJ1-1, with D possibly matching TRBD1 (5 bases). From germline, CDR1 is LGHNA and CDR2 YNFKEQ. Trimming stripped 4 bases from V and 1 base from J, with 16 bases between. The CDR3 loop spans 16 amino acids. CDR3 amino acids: CASSPSLGGTNTEAFF. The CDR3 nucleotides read TGTGCCAGCAGCCCGAGCTTGGGAGGGACGAACACTGAAGCTTTCTTT.